This T cell receptor (beta chain) was obtained from a study of cytomegalovirus exposure and HLA in healthy donors. As for the study in general: Falling in the Caucasian-associated ancestry cluster were 80% to 85% of a few hundred genotyped donors. Findings and limits, study-wide: Reportedly, HLA-A and HLA-B alleles of most subjects were accurately predicted from TCR beta. Analysis performed later showed TCR beta chains linked to HLA being more clonally expanded than equally common others. The study listed some 160 cytomegalovirus-associated TCR beta chains.

Both 60 Vbeta primers and 13 Jbeta primers went into the PCR. The assay was immunoSEQ multiplex PCR, and TCRdb's table has in-frame clones only and misses some. Of 150,000 to 200,000 clones listed, about 13% are singletons. Regarding this clone: The antigen is undetermined.

This CDR3 contains 14 residues. Germline values: CDR1 MDHEN, CDR2 SYDVKM. Trimming cost V 6 bases and J 6 bases; bases outside gene matches: 8. Sequencing used PBMCs. This sequence joins TRBV28 and TRBJ1-2; 9 positions match TRBD1. This receptor was taken from a man aged 50-60 years in good health and CMV-seropositive. The CDR3 DNA reads TGTGCCAGCAGAGGACAGGGGTCTGGGGATGGCTACACCTTC. It is translated as CASRGQGSGDGYTF.